This TCR beta chain came from a study of cytomegalovirus exposure and HLA in healthy donors. Study overall: Researchers found that approximately 80% of under 450 genotyped donors fell within the Caucasian-associated ancestry cluster.

With 60 Vbeta and 13 Jbeta primers, the PCR was carried out. The protocol was immunoSEQ multiplex PCR, while the TCRdb copy is restricted to in-frame clones and leaves out a portion. The sample shows some 91,000 clones, approximately 80% of them seen only once. What was sequenced was PBMCs. This sequence was found in a woman aged 55-70 years in good health and CMV-seronegative.

CDR3 coding DNA: TGTGCCAGCACCGAGGAGGGACAGGTGAGGTACGAGCAGTACTTC. Its translation is CASTEEGQVRYEQYF. The rearrangement joins TRBV28 to TRBJ2-7, with 8 bases matching TRBD1. The V and J ends lost 7 bases and 4 bases, in that order; junction bases with no gene match: 12. The V gene's germline CDR1 is MDHEN and CDR2 SYDVKM. This CDR3 comprises 15 residues.